This TCR beta chain came from a study of blood T cells in healthy people across ages. Points from the study as a whole: Diversity estimates from one million T cells were considered underestimates.

This CDR3 has 15 residues. Unmatched junction bases numbered 12, after V lost 8 bases and J lost 4 bases. Germline V lookup: CDR1 MNHNS, CDR2 SASEGT. A sample-barcoded 5' primer and a J-beta primer mix were used in a second PCR of roughly 7 to 11 cycles. TCRdb reanalysed the 5' RACE reads using MiXCR and keeps one entry per CDR3 protein. The sample lists more than 1.4 million distinct CDR3 sequences, around 39% occurring once. On this clonotype: Its antigen is not known.

Sequencing used blood. The TCR was taken from a woman in her late teens or twenties in good health. V and J are TRBV6-1 and TRBJ1-2, with 8 nucleotides matching TRBD1. CDR3 bases: TGTGCCAGCCCTAACGGGCAGGGGGCAGGCTATGGCTACACCTTC. Translated, it gives CASPNGQGAGYGYTF.